The clone carrying this TCR beta chain was observed once. What it binds is not known. The sample originates from a study of regulatory dendritic cells for organ transplantation. Study-wide results and caveats: Memory T cells were less diverse than naive, with memory CD8+ most oligoclonal. Regulatory dendritic cells appeared to expand memory CD8+ clones less than mature ones.

This CDR3 comprises 14 residues. Germline V lookup: CDR1 SGHNT, CDR2 YENEEA. V trimming: 4 bases; J trimming: 9 bases; junction bases outside the gene matches: 6. TCRdb keeps only in-frame clones here, not all; method: immunoSEQ multiplex PCR. The sample shows tens of thousands of clones, approximately 81% of them seen only once. The clonotype comes from a human donor in good health. The sequencing sample was made of naive CD8+ T cells from blood. Subset meaning: CD45RA+ naive T cells. The chain couples TRBV11-3 to TRBJ2-1; TRBD2 matches at 10 bases. The CDR3 region is CASSSGTSVTEQFF. As DNA, the CDR3 is TGTGCCAGCAGCTCCGGGACTAGCGTCACTGAGCAGTTCTTC.